The sequence of this T cell receptor (beta chain) was determined in a study of control samples from healthy donors and cancer patients. J lost 3 bases, V lost 2 bases, and 7 bases had no gene match. The germline CDR1 and CDR2 sequences are SGHKS and YYEKEE (reference sequence). This CDR3 has 16 residues. Method: immunoSEQ multiplex PCR; TCRdb's copy keeps in-frame clones and lacks some. The sample lists 15,000 to 19,000 clones, over 80% occurring once. The gene calls are TRBV5-5 and TRBJ2-2; 7 bases align to TRBD1. The receptor was isolated from a woman aged 70 to 79 with colorectal cancer. The specimen was PBMCs. CDR3 bases: TGTGCCAGCAGCTTCGCTACGGGACAGTACACCGGGGAGCTGTTTTTT. This gives the protein CASSFATGQYTGELFF.